These 2 T cell receptor beta chains originate from one sample sequenced in a study of T cells in Graves' hyperthyroidism and ophthalmopathy. The TCR beta CDR3 regions underwent amplification using RNA transcripts as the source. HTBI primers were the set used in a first-round RT-PCR of the TCR CDR3. TCRdb analysed the multiplex PCR reads with MiXCR anew, one entry per CDR3 protein. This table has 640,000 or so distinct CDR3 sequences, approximately 15% appearing once. The sequenced material came from blood. Receptor source: a young woman with Graves' ophthalmopathy.

This clonotype showed up many times. This chain uses TRBV7-6 with TRBJ1-1; possibly TRBD1 for D (6 bases). From germline, CDR1 is SGHVS and CDR2 FNYEAQ. CDR3 size: 17 residues. V was shortened by 0 bases and J by 5 bases, with 19 bases between the two germline ends. CDR3 amino acids: CASSLAPQGMGNTEAFF. The CDR3, as DNA: TGTGCCAGCAGCTTAGCGCCGCAGGGGATGGGGAATACTGAAGCTTTCTTT.

This rearrangement joins TRBV20-1 to TRBJ2-4; 7 nucleotides match TRBD2. The CDR3 runs 14 residues. CDR1 and CDR2 from the germline V gene are DFQATT and SNEGSKA (reference sequence). J gave up 3 bases and V 6 bases, and 8 bases lay outside the gene matches. The CDR3 here is CSAPRLADKNIQYF. The CDR3 nucleotides are TGCAGTGCACCTAGACTAGCAGACAAAAACATTCAGTACTTC.